This record looks at one TCR beta chain sequence and its context. Its antigen is unknown. This CDR3 has 16 amino acids. J lost 0 bases, V lost 7 bases, and 11 bases had no gene match. CDR1 is MGHDK and CDR2 is SYGVNS in the germline V gene. Measured with immunoSEQ multiplex PCR; TCRdb has only the in-frame clones, and not every one. Among about 500,000 clones listed, roughly nine tenths were seen once. The sample originates from a study of Ad26.COV2.S vaccination and SARS-CoV-2 variants. Study as a whole: A participant enrolled in the COV1001 Ad26.COV2.S trial arm provided the sample. Points from the study as a whole: The study found higher spike-specific TCR breadth in vaccine than placebo recipients. TCR breadth and depth estimates may have understated total T cell responses.

Treatment given: roughly 20 received Ad26.COV2.S at low or high dose, single or two shots; several received placebo; per-sample allocation not given. Sample collection was performed on day 63 after the first vaccine or placebo injection. This chain connects TRBV25-1 to TRBJ2-7; 8 bases are a match to TRBD1. The sequence derives from a person aged 18 to 59 who received the Ad26.COV2.S COVID-19 vaccine or a placebo. Sequences were derived from peripheral blood, sampled in a trial of Ad26.COV2.S vaccine versus placebo. The CDR3 bases are TGTGCCAGCACCACAACAGGGGGGACAGGCTCCTACGAGCAGTACTTC. Residues: CASTTTGGTGSYEQYF.